This record covers a single T cell receptor (beta chain). TCRdb itself ran the 5' RACE reads through MiXCR, one entry per CDR3 protein. In the table there are 350,000 to 450,000 distinct CDR3 sequences, approximately 17% of which are singletons. The record originates from a study of identical twins. Per the germline V gene, CDR1 is KGHSH and CDR2 is LQKENI. Trimming left V 2 bases short and J 2 bases short, with 16 bases between. The CDR3 length is 17 residues. This TCR was sampled from a man in his forties or fifties in good health. The genes are TRBV18 and TRBJ2-1, with a weak D call TRBD2 (5 bases). The sequencing sample was made of naive T cells sorted from blood. CDR3 sequence reads: CASSPEVRTFTYNEQFF. The DNA for the CDR3 is TGTGCCAGCTCACCAGAGGTTCGGACTTTTACCTACAATGAGCAGTTCTTC.